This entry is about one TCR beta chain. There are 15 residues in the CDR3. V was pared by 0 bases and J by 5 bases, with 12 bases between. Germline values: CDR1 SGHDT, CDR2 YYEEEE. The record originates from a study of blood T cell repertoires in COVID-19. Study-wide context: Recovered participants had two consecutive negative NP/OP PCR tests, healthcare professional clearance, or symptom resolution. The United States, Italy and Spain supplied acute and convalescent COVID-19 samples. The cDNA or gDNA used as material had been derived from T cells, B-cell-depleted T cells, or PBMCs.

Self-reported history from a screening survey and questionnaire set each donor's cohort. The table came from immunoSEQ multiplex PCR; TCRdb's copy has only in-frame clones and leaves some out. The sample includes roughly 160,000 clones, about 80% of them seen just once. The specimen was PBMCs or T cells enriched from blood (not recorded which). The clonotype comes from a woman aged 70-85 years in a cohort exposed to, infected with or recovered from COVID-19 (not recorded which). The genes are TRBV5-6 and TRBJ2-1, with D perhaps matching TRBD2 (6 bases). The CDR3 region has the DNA TGTGCCAGCAGCTTGGTACTAGGGAGGAACAATGAGCAGTTCTTC. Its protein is CASSLVLGRNNEQFF.